This TCR beta chain came from a study of blood T cells in healthy people across ages. Primed by a sample-barcoded 5' primer and a J-beta primer mix, a second PCR proceeded for 7 to 11 cycles. Paired-end reads containing CDR3 totaled no fewer than 3 million for each sample. TCRdb re-analysed the 5' RACE reads in MiXCR, keeping a single row per CDR3 protein. Among approximately 1,000,000 distinct CDR3 sequences listed, less than 45% were seen once. Total RNA amounts of at least 6 micrograms were extracted per sample. For this clonotype: Antigen specificity is unknown.

Trimming removed 5 bases from V and 6 bases from J, with 10 bases in between. The germline V gene has CDR1 SEHNR and CDR2 FQNEAQ (reference sequence). This CDR3 has 13 amino acids. Study conclusions and caveats: Naive and antigen-experienced cells could not be conclusively compared, given unsorted PBMCs. In these data, TCR beta diversity tracked strongly with naive T cell percentage.

Source material: blood. The sequence was obtained from a young man in good health. The chain has TRBV7-9 and TRBJ2-2, with unresolved D. CDR3 bases: TGTGCCAGCAGCCCCGGTTTGTCCGGGGAGCTGTTTTTT. Translation: CASSPGLSGELFF.